The clone carrying this T cell receptor (beta chain) was counted only a few times. Its antigen is undetermined. The source of the sample is a study of blood T cells in healthy people across ages. General study findings and limits: The fall in TCR beta diversity per million T cells was roughly linear with age. Unknown donor CMV status possibly confounded expanded clonotype changes. Researchers report that TCR beta diversity correlated strongly with naive T cell percentage.

The authors ran a second PCR of roughly 6 to 12 cycles using a sample-barcoded 5' primer and a J-beta primer mix. TCRdb recomputed calls from the 5' RACE reads with MiXCR, one row per CDR3 protein. The sample records about 1.6 million distinct CDR3 sequences, roughly 32% being singletons. The specimen was blood. This TCR came from a woman under 40 in good health.

The CDR3 protein is CASSQGYADTQYF. The CDR3 DNA reads TGTGCCAGCAGTCAAGGTTATGCAGATACGCAGTATTTT. The chain is built from TRBV12-3 or TRBV12-4 and TRBJ2-3; D ambiguous. CDR3 length equals 13 residues. Trimming took 5 bases from V and 4 from J, leaving 10 bases between them.